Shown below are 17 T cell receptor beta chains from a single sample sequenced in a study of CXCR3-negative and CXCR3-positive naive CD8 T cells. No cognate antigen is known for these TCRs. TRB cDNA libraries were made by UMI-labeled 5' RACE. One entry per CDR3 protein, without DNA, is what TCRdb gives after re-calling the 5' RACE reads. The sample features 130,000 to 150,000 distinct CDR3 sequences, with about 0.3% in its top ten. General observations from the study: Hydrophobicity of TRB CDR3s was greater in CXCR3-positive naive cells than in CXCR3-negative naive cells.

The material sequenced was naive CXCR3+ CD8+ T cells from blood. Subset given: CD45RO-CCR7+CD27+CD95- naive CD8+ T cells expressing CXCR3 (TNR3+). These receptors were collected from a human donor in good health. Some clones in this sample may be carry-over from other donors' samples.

CDR3: CASSLGGLDEQYF. The gene calls are TRBV6-5 and TRBJ2-7; TCRdb selects TRBD1, and the lack of DNA leaves this call unchecked. The CDR3 is 13 residues long. From germline, CDR1 is MNHEY and CDR2 SVGAGI.

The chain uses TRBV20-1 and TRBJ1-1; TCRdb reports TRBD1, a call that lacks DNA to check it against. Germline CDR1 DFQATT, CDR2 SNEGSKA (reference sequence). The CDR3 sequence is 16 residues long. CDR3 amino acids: CSARGMNRGANTEAFF.

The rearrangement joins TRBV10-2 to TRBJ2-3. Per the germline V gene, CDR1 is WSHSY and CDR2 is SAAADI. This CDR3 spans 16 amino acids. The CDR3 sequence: CASSESFGASTDTQYF.

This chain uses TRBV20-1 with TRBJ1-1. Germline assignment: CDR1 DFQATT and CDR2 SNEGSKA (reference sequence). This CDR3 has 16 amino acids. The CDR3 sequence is CSARLVHGEVRTEAFF.

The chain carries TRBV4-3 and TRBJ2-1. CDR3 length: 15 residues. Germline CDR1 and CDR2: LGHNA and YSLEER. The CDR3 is CASSQDLDGYNEQFF.

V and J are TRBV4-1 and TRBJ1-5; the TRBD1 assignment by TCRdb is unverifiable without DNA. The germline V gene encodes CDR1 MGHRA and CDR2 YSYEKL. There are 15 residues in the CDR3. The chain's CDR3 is CASSQSTGGSWAQHF.

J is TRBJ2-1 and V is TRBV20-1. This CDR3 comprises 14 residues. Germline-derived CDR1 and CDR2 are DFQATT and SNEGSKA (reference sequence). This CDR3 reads CSARGLRHYNEQFF.

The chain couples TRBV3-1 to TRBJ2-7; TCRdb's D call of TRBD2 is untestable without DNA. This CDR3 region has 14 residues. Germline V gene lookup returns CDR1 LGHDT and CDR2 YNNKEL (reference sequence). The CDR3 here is CASSQDDAGPEQYF.

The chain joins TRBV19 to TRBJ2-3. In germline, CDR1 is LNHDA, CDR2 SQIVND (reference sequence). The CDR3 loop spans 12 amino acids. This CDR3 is CASSIGVDTQYF.

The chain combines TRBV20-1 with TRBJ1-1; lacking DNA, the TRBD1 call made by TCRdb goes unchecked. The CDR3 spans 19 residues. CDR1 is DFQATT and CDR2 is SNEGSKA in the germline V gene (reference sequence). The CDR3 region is CSARYPYRITGGQNTEAFF.

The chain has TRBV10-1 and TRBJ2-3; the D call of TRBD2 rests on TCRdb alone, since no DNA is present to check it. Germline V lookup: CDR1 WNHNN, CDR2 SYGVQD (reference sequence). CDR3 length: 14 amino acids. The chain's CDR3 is CASKAGGIGDTQYF.

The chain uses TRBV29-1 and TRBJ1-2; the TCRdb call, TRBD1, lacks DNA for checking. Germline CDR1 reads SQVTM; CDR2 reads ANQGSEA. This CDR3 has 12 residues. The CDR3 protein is CSVERGHYGYTF.

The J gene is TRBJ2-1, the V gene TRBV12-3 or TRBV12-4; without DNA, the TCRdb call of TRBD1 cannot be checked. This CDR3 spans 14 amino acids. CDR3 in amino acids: CASSFGQAYNEQFF.

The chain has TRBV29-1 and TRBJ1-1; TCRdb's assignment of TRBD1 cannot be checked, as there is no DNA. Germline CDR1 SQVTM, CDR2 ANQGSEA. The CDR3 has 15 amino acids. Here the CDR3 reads CSWTGTGGVNTEAFF.

CDR3 loop: CASSQEQGNEAFF. The gene calls are TRBV4-1 and TRBJ1-1; lacking DNA, the TRBD1 call made by TCRdb goes unchecked. Germline loops: CDR1 MGHRA, CDR2 YSYEKL. This CDR3 comprises 13 residues.

Here the CDR3 reads CSGTSGYNEQFF. The V gene is TRBV29-1, the J gene TRBJ2-1; the TCRdb call, TRBD2, lacks DNA for checking. The CDR3 is 12 amino acids. Germline V lookup: CDR1 SQVTM, CDR2 ANQGSEA.

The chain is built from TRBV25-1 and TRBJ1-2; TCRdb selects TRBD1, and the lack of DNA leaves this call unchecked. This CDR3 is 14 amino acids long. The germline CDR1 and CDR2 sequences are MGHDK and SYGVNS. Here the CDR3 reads CASSEDRVDYGYTF.